The clone carrying this T cell receptor beta chain was found once. Its antigen is still unknown. The record originates from a study of Graves' ophthalmopathy and Graves' hyperthyroidism. The study's findings and limits: Prediction of ophthalmopathy progression reached over 65% sensitivity and 72% to 75% specificity. Discrimination between ophthalmopathy and stable hyperthyroidism by a 13-signature model showed about 88% sensitivity and roughly 80% specificity. The blood repertoire also included most expanded thyroid clonotypes above 0.001 frequency.

Beta-chain TCR CDR3 regions were amplified from RNA transcripts. An initial RT-PCR round employing HTBI primers preceded a second-round multiplex PCR. TCRdb analysed the multiplex PCR reads with MiXCR anew, one entry per CDR3 protein. The data show 900,000 to 1,200,000 distinct CDR3 sequences, approximately 35% seen once. Only newly diagnosed hyperthyroidism patients aged 18 to 65, with under 2 months' duration, were enrolled. The TCR sequence derives from an adult man with Graves' hyperthyroidism. Sample: peripheral blood or thyroid tissue (not recorded which).

CDR3 nucleotide sequence: TGTGCCAGCAGCACTAGCGGGGGGACCGGCGAGCAGTACTTC. It is translated as CASSTSGGTGEQYF. The rearrangement joins TRBV5-6 to TRBJ2-7; the match to TRBD2 covers 12 bases. This CDR3 spans 14 amino acids. Per germline, CDR1 SGHDT and CDR2 YYEEEE. V shed 4 bases, J shed 6 bases, and the junction held 5 bases outside the gene matches.